Listed here is a single T cell receptor (beta chain). This clone has just a few counts. No antigen is known for it. One base away there is no much larger clone; base qualities are not given. Collaborating institutions collected whole blood in K2EDTA tubes following their own protocols. Collaborator samples were shipped for TCRbeta analysis as frozen whole blood, isolated PBMCs, or DNA extracted from either sample type. TCRbeta CDR3 regions were amplified from genomic DNA using the immunoSEQ Assay, a bias-controlled multiplex PCR. The study's own analysis went as follows. The number of nucleated cells in each sample was estimated from the amplification of reference gene primers within the assay. To quantify the absolute abundance of each unique TCRbeta CDR3 rearrangement, sequence reads were collapsed and filtered. For each sample, productive Simpson clonality was calculated as the square root of Simpson's diversity index across productive rearrangements. TCRdb holds this immuneACCESS table with in-frame rearrangements only. Some clones are missing; in checked studies, unresolved V genes explain under half, and the rest has no known cause. The V and J calls and the clone size are those of that table, but D and trimming were determined from the DNA. The sample data list about 200,000 clones, and around 80% of these were observed just once. The ten most abundant clones make up 5.5% to 7% of the sample.

Based on the germline V gene (reference sequence), the CDR1 and CDR2 sequences are LGHDT and YNNKEL. The CDR3, cysteine through phenylalanine, is 13 amino acids long. This entry keeps only the CDR3 DNA: 39 bases, framed from base 1. V is shortened by 6 bases, J by 4 bases, and the region joining them spans 10 bases. This entry comes from a study of blood T cell repertoires in COVID-19 (TCRdb year 2020). The study in broad terms: Collaborator samples came from the United States, Italy and Spain and covered acute and convalescent phases of COVID-19. The material from the prospective study consisted of cDNA or gDNA derived from T cells, B-cell-depleted T cells, or PBMCs. A de-identified subject ID, COVID-19 status, age in years and sex were almost always included in the sample metadata. The repertoires were made available in a free public database intended to serve as a resource for research on the immune response to SARS-CoV-2. Deeply sampled blood TCRbeta repertoires from subjects exposed to, actively infected with, or recovered from COVID-19 were included in the dataset. Samples were obtained from the ongoing ImmuneRACE study (first 160 participants) and from over 1,000 subjects provided by 6 global collaborators. Where available, HLA class I and class II types were taken from metadata supplied by the sample provider and were not determined by assay-based typing. Overall results and qualifications from the work: The quantity of clinical and demographic metadata differed by source and by participant and was supplied without curation.

The rearranged chain carries TRBV3-1 (or the pseudogene TRBV3-2) and TRBJ1-5; the D gene identity is not certain. The receptor was derived from a woman in her seventies with acute or convalescent COVID-19. What was sequenced was peripheral blood. The CDR3 reads CASSERENQPQHF. The nucleotides read TGTGCCAGCAGTGAGAGGGAGAATCAGCCCCAGCATTTT.